The 15 T cell receptor beta chains below all came from one sample that was sequenced in a study of Ad26.COV2.S vaccination and SARS-CoV-2 variants (dated by TCRdb to the early 2020s). The library was prepared using the immunoSEQ multiplex PCR assay. TCRdb re-hosts the immuneACCESS table, in-frame sequences only. Its copies lack some clones; in the studies checked, an unresolved V gene accounts for under half of them, and the cause for the rest is not known. The sample yields about 680,000 clones; 89% were counted once. The ten largest clones add up to over 1.3% of the sample. The treatment or condition label corresponds to: some 20 received Ad26.COV2.S at low or high dose, single or two shots; 5 received placebo; per-sample allocation not given. Repertoires of vaccine and placebo recipients were sequenced from samples taken on day 63 after the first injection. Specimen: peripheral blood, collected in a trial of Ad26.COV2.S vaccine versus placebo. The receptors were gathered from a person aged 18 to 65 who received the Ad26.COV2.S COVID-19 vaccine or a placebo.

The chain links TRBV5-1 to TRBJ1-1, with 7 nucleotides matching TRBD1. Germline CDR1 reads SGHRS; CDR2 reads YFSETQ. V was clipped by 4 bases and J by 0 bases; unmatched bases: 6. The CDR3 runs to 15 residues. For the CDR3, the DNA is TGCGCCAGCAGCGGTGGACAGGTAATGAACACTGAAGCTTTCTTT. It yields the protein CASSGGQVMNTEAFF.

This clone is a singleton in its sample. V usage is TRBV6-6 and J usage is TRBJ2-7, with 7 bases lining up with TRBD1. V gave up 8 bases and J gave up 3 bases; unmatched junction bases: 10. This CDR3 spans 14 amino acids. Per germline, CDR1 MNHNY and CDR2 SVGAGI (reference sequence). The CDR3: CASVSGQGVYEQYF. In nucleotides, the CDR3 is TGTGCCAGCGTCTCGGGGCAGGGGGTCTACGAGCAGTACTTC.

The chain uses TRBV14 and TRBJ2-5; 8 bases are shared with TRBD2. Trimming took 5 bases from V and 5 from J; bases not matched to a gene: 4. The CDR3 is 13 amino acids. Germline V gene lookup returns CDR1 SGHDN and CDR2 FVKESK. The CDR3 region is CASSKGLGETQYF. As DNA, the CDR3 is TGTGCCAGCAGCAAGGGACTAGGGGAGACCCAGTACTTC.

On this clone: Other DNA variants within this sample encode the same CDR3. The chain uses TRBV7-9 and TRBJ2-7; D gene uncertain. The V end was cut by 2 bases, the J end by 2 bases, with 4 bases between. This CDR3 has 12 residues. Germline V gene sequence: CDR1 SEHNR, CDR2 FQNEAQ (reference sequence). DNA of the CDR3: TGTGCCAGCAGCTTAAGTACCTACGAGCAGTACTTC. Amino acid sequence: CASSLSTYEQYF.

The chain is built from TRBV6-5 and TRBJ2-7; D gene unclear. V was shortened by 6 bases and J by 5 bases, with 11 bases between the two germline ends. The CDR3 loop spans 12 amino acids. The germline V gene encodes CDR1 MNHEY and CDR2 SVGAGI. The CDR3 DNA is TGTGCCAGCAGAGTCTTTCGGGACGAGCAGTACTTC. This codes for CASRVFRDEQYF.

The chain carries TRBV6-5 and TRBJ2-2; D assignment may be TRBD1 or TRBD2 (5 bases each). The V gene's germline CDR1 is MNHEY and CDR2 SVGAGI. V shed 7 bases and J shed 7 bases, with 13 bases lying between them. This CDR3 region has 13 residues. CDR3 loop: CASKEGINGELFF. The CDR3 nucleotides are TGTGCCAGCAAAGAGGGGATTAACGGGGAGCTGTTTTTT.

The V and J genes are TRBV30 and TRBJ1-6, with 7 bases that match TRBD1. The CDR3 loop spans 13 amino acids. V lost 5 bases to trimming and J lost 8 bases; unmatched junction nucleotides: 6. In germline, CDR1 is GTSNPN, CDR2 SVGIG (reference sequence). The CDR3 loop is CAWATGEHSPLHF. CDR3 nucleotides: TGTGCCTGGGCAACAGGGGAACATTCACCCCTCCACTTT. Supplemented by reference TRBV30 and TRBJ1-6, the full variable domain reads SQTIHQWPATLVQPVGSPLSLECTVEGTSNPNLYWYRQAAGRGLQLLFYSVGIGQISSEVPQNLSASRPQDRQFILSSKKLLLSDSGFYLCAWATGEHSPLHFGNGTRLTVT.

This chain connects TRBV18 to TRBJ2-3, with 7 positions matching TRBD2. The CDR3 has 16 residues. Germline V gives CDR1 KGHSH, CDR2 LQKENI. Trimming cost V 2 bases and J 1 base; bases outside gene matches: 6. The CDR3 region is CASSPMGGVGTDTQYF. In DNA form, the CDR3 reads TGTGCCAGCTCACCAATGGGGGGGGTAGGCACAGATACGCAGTATTTT.

The chain is built from TRBV2 and TRBJ1-5; TRBD1 agrees at 9 bases. The CDR3 runs to 13 residues. Germline V gene lookup returns CDR1 SNHLY and CDR2 FYNNEI. V shed 8 bases and J 7 bases; nucleotides not matched to a gene: 6. The CDR3 nucleotides read TGTGCCAGCCATGGGACAGGGAGCCAGCCCCAGCATTTT. The encoded protein is CASHGTGSQPQHF.

This clone appeared once. V usage is TRBV2 and J usage is TRBJ2-5; D is ambiguous. Deletions cut 7 bases from V and 5 bases from J, with 17 bases between. The CDR3 is made up of 14 amino acids. CDR1 is SNHLY and CDR2 is FYNNEI in the germline V gene. The CDR3 sequence is CASKLTPSLETQYF. CDR3 nucleotides: TGTGCCAGCAAGCTGACCCCTAGTTTGGAGACCCAGTACTTC.

The chain uses TRBV30 and TRBJ1-5; TRBD1 matches at 9 bases. Germline-derived CDR1 and CDR2 are GTSNPN and SVGIG (reference sequence). This CDR3 has 14 amino acids. The V segment lost 4 bases and the J segment 6 bases; nucleotides outside the gene matches: 7. The CDR3 is CAWTTQGASQPQHF. CDR3 bases: TGTGCCTGGACCACACAGGGGGCAAGTCAGCCCCAGCATTTT.

The chain recombines TRBV6-5 with TRBJ2-7, with TRBD2 matching 7 bases. The CDR3 spans 15 residues. The germline V gene has CDR1 MNHEY and CDR2 SVGAGI. J was trimmed by 3 bases and V by 6 bases; bases with no gene match: 11. CDR3 region: CASSATGTTIYEQYF. CDR3 sequence (DNA): TGTGCCAGCAGCGCAACCGGGACTACGATCTACGAGCAGTACTTC.

This chain's CDR3 is CASSTDRYNQPQHF. The CDR3 DNA reads as TGTGCCAGCAGTACCGACCGATACAATCAGCCCCAGCATTTT. V usage is TRBV6-5 and J usage is TRBJ1-5, with D unresolved. The CDR3 is 14 residues long. Germline CDR1 is MNHEY and CDR2 is SVGAGI. V was shortened by 5 bases and J by 3 bases, with 11 bases between the two germline ends.

The chain has TRBV18 and TRBJ1-1, with a weak D call TRBD1 (6 bases). V gave up 5 bases and J gave up 0 bases, with 7 bases separating them. The CDR3 totals 13 residues. In germline, CDR1 is KGHSH, CDR2 LQKENI. CDR3 sequence: CASSEGVNTEAFF. CDR3 nucleotides: TGTGCCAGCTCAGAGGGGGTGAACACTGAAGCTTTCTTT.

The rearrangement links TRBV6-7 to TRBJ2-7; 7 nucleotides agree with TRBD2. TRBV6-7 falls under the ORF class, with uncertain function. The length of the CDR3 is 15 residues. V gave up 2 bases and J gave up 5 bases; unmatched junction bases: 9. CDR3: CASSYPLGGSHEQYF. DNA for the CDR3: TGTGCCAGCAGTTACCCCCTGGGAGGGTCCCACGAGCAGTACTTC.